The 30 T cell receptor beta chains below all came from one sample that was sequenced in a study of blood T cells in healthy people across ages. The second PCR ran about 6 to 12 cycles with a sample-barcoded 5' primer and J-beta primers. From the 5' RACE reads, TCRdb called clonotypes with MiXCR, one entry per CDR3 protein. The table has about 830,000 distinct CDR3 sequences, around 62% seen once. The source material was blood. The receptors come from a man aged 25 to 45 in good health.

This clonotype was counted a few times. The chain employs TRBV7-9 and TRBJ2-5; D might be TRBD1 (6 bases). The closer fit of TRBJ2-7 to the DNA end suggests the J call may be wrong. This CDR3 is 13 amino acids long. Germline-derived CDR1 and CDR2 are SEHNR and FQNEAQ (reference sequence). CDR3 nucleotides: TGTGCCAGCAGCCCCCGACAGGATAGCGAGCAGTACTTC. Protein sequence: CASSPRQDSEQYF.

The CDR3 region is CASSGGQYTNEQYF. The CDR3 DNA sequence: TGCGCCAGCAGCGGGGGACAGTATACCAACGAGCAGTACTTC. This sequence joins TRBV5-1 and TRBJ2-7; TRBD1 aligns across 7 bases. The CDR3 sequence is 14 residues long. V lost 4 bases and J lost 5; bases outside the gene matches: 9. Germline CDR1 reads SGHRS; CDR2 reads YFSETQ.

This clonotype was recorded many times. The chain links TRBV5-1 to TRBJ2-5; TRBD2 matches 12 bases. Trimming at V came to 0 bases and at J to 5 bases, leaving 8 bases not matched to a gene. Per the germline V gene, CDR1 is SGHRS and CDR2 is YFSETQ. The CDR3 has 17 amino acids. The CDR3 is CASSLATLAGGQETQYF. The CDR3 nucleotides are TGCGCCAGCAGCTTGGCCACCCTAGCGGGGGGGCAGGAGACCCAGTACTTC.

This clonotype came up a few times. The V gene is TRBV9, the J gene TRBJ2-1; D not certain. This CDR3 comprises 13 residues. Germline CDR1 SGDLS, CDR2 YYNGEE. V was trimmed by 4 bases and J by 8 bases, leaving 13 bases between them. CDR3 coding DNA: TGTGCCAGCAGCCTCGGACCCCTCGATGAGCAGTTCTTC. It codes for CASSLGPLDEQFF.

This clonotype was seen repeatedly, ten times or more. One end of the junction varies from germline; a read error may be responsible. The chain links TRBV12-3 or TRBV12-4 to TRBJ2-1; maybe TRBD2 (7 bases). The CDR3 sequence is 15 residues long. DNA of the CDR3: TGTGCCAGCAGCTTAGGGGGGGGGACTTACAATGAGCAGTTCTTC. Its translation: CASSLGGGTYNEQFF.

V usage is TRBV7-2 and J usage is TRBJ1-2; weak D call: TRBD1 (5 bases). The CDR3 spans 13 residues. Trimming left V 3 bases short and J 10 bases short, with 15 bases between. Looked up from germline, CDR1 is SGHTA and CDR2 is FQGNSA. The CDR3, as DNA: TGTGCCAGCAGCTTGGGGGTCCAGAGAGACTACACCTTC. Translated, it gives CASSLGVQRDYTF.

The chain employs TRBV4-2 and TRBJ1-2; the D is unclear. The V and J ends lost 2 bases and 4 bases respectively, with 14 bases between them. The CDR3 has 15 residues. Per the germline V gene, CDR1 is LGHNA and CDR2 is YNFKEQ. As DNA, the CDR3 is TGTGCCAGCAGCCAACCCCCCGAGGCTGGCTATGGCTACACCTTC. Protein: CASSQPPEAGYGYTF.

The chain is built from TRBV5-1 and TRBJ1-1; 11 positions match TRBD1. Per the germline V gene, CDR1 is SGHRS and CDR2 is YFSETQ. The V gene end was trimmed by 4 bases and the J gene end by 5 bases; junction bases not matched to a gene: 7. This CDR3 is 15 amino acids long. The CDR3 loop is CASSQMGQGGTEAFF. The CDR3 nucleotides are TGCGCCAGCAGCCAAATGGGACAGGGGGGAACTGAAGCTTTCTTT.

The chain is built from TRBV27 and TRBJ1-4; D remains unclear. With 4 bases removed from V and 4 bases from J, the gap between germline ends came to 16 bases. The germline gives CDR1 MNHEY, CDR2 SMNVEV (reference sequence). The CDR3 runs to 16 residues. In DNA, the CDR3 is TGTGCCAGCAGTTCGGGCAGCCCCATGAATAATGAAAAACTGTTTTTT. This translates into CASSSGSPMNNEKLFF.

CDR3 loop: CASSQDGGAYKNIQYF. CDR3 DNA sequence: TGCGCCAGCAGCCAAGATGGGGGGGCCTATAAAAACATTCAGTACTTC. The rearrangement uses TRBV4-3 and TRBJ2-4; D possibly corresponds to TRBD2 (7 bases). Looked up from germline, CDR1 is LGHNA and CDR2 is YSLEER. With 0 bases removed from V and 4 bases from J, the gap between germline ends came to 13 bases. The CDR3 totals 16 residues.

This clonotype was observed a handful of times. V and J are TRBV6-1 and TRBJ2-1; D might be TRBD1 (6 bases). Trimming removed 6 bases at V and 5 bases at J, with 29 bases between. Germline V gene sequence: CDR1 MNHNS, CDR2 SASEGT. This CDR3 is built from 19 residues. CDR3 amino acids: CASSDTRGPTRGLHNEQFF. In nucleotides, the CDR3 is TGTGCCAGCAGCGATACCAGGGGCCCAACCAGGGGCCTTCACAATGAGCAGTTCTTC.

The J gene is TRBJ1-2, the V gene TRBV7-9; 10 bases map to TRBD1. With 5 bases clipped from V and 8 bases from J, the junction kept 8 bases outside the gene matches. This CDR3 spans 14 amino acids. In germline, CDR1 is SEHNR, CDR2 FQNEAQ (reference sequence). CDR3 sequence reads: CASSARDRGRGYTF. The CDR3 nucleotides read TGTGCCAGCAGCGCAAGAGACAGGGGGCGCGGCTACACCTTC.

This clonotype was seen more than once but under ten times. In DNA form, the CDR3 reads TGCAGCGTCCCCCATTCTCGGGGTCGGTATGGCTACACCTTC. It translates to CSVPHSRGRYGYTF. This sequence joins TRBV29-1 and TRBJ1-2; no clear D. Trimming cost V 6 bases and J 5 bases, with 19 bases left between them. The CDR3 runs 14 residues. From germline, CDR1 is SQVTM and CDR2 ANQGSEA.

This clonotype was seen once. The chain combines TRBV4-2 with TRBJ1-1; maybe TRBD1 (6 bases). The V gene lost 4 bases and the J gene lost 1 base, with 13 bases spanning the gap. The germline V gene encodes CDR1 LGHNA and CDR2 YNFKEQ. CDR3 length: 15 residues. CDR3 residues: CASSPRRGANTEAFF. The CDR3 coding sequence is TGTGCCAGCAGCCCACGGAGGGGGGCGAACACTGAAGCTTTCTTT.

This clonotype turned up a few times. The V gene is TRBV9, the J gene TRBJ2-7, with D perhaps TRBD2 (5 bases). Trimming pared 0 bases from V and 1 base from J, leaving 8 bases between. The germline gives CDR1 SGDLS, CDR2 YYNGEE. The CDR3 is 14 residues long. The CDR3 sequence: CASSVVASSYEQYF. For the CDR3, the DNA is TGTGCCAGCAGCGTAGTAGCGTCATCCTACGAGCAGTACTTC.

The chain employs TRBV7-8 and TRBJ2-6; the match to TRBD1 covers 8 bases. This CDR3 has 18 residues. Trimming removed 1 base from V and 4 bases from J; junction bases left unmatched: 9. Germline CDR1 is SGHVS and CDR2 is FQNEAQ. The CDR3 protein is CASSLGWTGPRGANVLTF. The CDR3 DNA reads TGTGCCAGCAGCTTAGGGTGGACAGGGCCGAGAGGGGCCAACGTCCTGACTTTC.

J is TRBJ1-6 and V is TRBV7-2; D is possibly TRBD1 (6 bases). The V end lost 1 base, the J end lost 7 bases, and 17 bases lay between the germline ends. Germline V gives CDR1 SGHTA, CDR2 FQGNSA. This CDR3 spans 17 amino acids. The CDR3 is CASSLVGGVAVNSPLHF. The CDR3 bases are TGTGCCAGCAGCTTAGTGGGGGGCGTGGCGGTGAATTCACCCCTCCACTTT.

CDR3 coding DNA: TGTGCCAGCAGCTTAAAACAGGGGACTGAAGCTTTCTTT. This translates into CASSLKQGTEAFF. The genes are TRBV7-9 and TRBJ1-1; 7 bases match TRBD1. V lost 2 bases and J lost 5; bases outside the gene matches: 2. Germline CDR1 and CDR2: SEHNR and FQNEAQ (reference sequence). The CDR3 extends over 13 amino acids.

The CDR3, as DNA: TGTGCCAGCAGTCCTGACAGGCCCCCCAAGGGCGAAAAACTGTTTTTT. Residues: CASSPDRPPKGEKLFF. V is TRBV28 and J is TRBJ1-4; D possibly corresponds to TRBD1 (6 bases). Trimming cost V 5 bases and J 8 bases, with 21 bases left between them. Germline V gene sequence: CDR1 MDHEN, CDR2 SYDVKM. The CDR3 covers 16 residues.

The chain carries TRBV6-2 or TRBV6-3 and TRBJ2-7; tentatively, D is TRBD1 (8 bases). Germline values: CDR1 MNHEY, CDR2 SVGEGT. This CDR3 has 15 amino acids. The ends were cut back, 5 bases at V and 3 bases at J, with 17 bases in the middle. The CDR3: CASSRRQGRDYEQYF. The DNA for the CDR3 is TGTGCCAGCAGTCGACGACAGGGGAGGGACTACGAGCAGTACTTC.

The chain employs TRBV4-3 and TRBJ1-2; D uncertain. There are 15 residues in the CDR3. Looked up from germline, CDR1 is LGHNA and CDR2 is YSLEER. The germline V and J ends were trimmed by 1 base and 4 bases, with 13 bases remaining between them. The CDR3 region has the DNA TGCGCCAGCAGCCAAGTTCGTGGTGCGGCCTATGGCTACACCTTC. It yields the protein CASSQVRGAAYGYTF.

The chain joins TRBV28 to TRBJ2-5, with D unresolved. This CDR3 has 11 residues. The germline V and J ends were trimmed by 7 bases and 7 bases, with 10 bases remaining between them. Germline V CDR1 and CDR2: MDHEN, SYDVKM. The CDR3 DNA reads TGTGCCAGCAACGGGCCTGGGACCCAGTACTTC. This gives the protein CASNGPGTQYF.

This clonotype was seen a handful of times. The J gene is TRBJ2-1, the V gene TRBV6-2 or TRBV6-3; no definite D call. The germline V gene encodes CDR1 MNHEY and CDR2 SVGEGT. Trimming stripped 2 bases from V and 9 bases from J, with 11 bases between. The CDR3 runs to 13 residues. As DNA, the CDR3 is TGTGCCAGCAGTTACGGTTCCGCGGTTGAGCAGTTCTTC. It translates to CASSYGSAVEQFF.

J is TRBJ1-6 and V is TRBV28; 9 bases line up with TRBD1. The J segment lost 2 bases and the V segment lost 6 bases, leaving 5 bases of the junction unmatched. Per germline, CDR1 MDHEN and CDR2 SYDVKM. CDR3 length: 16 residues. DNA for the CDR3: TGTGCCAGCAGGTCCGGGACAGGGACCTATAATTCACCCCTCCACTTT. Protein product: CASRSGTGTYNSPLHF.

The CDR3 DNA follows: TGTGCCAGCAGCGACAGTGAAGGGGCCTACGAGCAGTACTTC. Translated, it gives CASSDSEGAYEQYF. The V gene is TRBV9, the J gene TRBJ2-5, with TRBD1 as a possible D gene (5 bases). The J call may be incorrect, as the DNA end agrees better with TRBJ2-7. CDR3 length: 14 amino acids. Germline-derived CDR1 and CDR2 are SGDLS and YYNGEE.

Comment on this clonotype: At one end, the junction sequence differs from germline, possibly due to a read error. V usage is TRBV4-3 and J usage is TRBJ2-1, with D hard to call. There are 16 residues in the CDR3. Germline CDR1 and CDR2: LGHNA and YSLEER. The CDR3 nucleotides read TGCGTCAGCAGCCAAGTAGGGCAAAACACCTACAATGAGCAGTTCTTC. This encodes CVSSQVGQNTYNEQFF.

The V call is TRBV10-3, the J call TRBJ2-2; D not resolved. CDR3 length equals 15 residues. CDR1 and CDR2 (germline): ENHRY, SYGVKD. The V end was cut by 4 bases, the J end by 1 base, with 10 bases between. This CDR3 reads CAISGAELNTGELFF. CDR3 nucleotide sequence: TGTGCCATCAGTGGGGCAGAATTGAACACCGGGGAGCTGTTTTTT.

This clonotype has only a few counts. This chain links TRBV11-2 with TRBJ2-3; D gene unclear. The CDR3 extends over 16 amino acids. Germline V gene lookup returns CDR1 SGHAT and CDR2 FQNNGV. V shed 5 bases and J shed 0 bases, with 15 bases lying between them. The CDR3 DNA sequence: TGTGCCAGCAGCCCCCGACTGAGCGCTAGCACAGATACGCAGTATTTT. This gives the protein CASSPRLSASTDTQYF. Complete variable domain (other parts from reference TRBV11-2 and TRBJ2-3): EAGVAQSPRYKIIEKRQSVAFWCNPISGHATLYWYQQILGQGPKLLIQFQNNGVVDDSQLPKDRFSAERLKGVDSTLKIQPAKLEDSAVYLCASSPRLSASTDTQYFGPGTRLTVL.

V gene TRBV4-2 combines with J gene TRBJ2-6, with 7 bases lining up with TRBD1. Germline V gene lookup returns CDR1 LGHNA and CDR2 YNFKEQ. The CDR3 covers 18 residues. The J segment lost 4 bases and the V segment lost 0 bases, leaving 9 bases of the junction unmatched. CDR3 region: CASSQETGESLGANVLTF. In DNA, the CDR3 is TGTGCCAGCAGCCAAGAAACAGGGGAGTCTCTGGGGGCCAACGTCCTGACTTTC.

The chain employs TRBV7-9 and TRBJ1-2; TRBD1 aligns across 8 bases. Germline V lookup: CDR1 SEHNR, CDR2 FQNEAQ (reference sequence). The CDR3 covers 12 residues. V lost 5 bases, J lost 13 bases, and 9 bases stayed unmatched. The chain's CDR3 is CASSILTGEGTF. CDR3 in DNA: TGTGCCAGCAGCATTCTGACAGGGGAGGGCACCTTC. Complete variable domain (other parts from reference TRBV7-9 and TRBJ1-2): DTGVSQNPRHKITKRGQNVTFRCDPISEHNRLYWYRQTLGQGPEFLTYFQNEAQLEKSRLLSDRFSAERPKGSFSTLEIQRTEQGDSAMYLCASSILTGEGTFGSGTRLTVV.